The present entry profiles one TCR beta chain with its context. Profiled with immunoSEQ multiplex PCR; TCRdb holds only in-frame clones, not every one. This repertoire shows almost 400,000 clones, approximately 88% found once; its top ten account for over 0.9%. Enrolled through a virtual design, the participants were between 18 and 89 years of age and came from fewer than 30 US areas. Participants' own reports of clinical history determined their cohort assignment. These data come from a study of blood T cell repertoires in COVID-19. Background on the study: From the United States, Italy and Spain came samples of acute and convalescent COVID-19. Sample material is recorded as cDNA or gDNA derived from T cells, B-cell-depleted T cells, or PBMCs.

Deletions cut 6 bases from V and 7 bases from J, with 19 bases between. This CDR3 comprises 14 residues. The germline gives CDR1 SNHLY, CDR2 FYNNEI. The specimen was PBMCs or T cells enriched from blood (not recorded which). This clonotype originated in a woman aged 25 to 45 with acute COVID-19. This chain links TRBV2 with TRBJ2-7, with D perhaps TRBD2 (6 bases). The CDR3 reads CASRGGATPGEQYF. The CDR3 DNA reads TGTGCCAGCAGGGGGGGAGCTACCCCTGGGGAGCAGTACTTC.